This entry describes one T cell receptor beta chain. Its antigen is unknown. TCRdb reprocessed the 5' RACE reads and keeps a single row for each CDR3 protein, giving no DNA. Recorded here are 440,000 or so distinct CDR3 sequences; the top ten clones represent 7.3%. This sample was included in a study of T cells expressing NK-cell markers. Study-wide results and limits: Each of several donors carried dominant NKG2C+ clonotypes accounting for about 1.0-7.0% of CD8+ T cells. No clear determination of HCMV specificity was made for expanded NKG2C+ T cell clones.

Germline values: CDR1 MDHEN, CDR2 SYDVKM. The CDR3 length is 13 residues. The chain combines TRBV28 with TRBJ2-1. Sequenced input: blood T cells: a sorted CD56 or NKG2C T cell subset, CD4+ or CD8+ T cells, or bulk PBMC T cells (not recorded which). This receptor was identified in a woman aged 18-70 years in good health. CDR3: CASSLLANNEQFF.